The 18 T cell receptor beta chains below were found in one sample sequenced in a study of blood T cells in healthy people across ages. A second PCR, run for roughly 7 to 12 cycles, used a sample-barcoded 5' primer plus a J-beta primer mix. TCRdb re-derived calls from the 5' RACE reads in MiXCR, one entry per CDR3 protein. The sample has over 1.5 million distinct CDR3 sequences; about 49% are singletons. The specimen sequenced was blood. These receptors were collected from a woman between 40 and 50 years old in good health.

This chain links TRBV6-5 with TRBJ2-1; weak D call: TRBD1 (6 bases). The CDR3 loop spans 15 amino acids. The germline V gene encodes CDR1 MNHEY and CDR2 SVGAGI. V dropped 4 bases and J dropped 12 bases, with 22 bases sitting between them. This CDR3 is CASSSWEDRLFGQFF. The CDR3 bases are TGTGCCAGCAGTTCCTGGGAAGACAGGCTCTTTGGGCAGTTCTTC.

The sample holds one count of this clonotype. As DNA, the CDR3 is TGCGCCAGCAGCTCCCTAGCGGGGGGGCCCTCCGGCACCGGGGAGCTGTTTTTT. Residues: CASSSLAGGPSGTGELFF. The chain recombines TRBV5-1 with TRBJ2-2, with TRBD2 identical over 12 bases. V dropped 3 bases and J dropped 4; count of bases not matched to a gene: 10. Per germline, CDR1 SGHRS and CDR2 YFSETQ. The CDR3 covers 18 residues.

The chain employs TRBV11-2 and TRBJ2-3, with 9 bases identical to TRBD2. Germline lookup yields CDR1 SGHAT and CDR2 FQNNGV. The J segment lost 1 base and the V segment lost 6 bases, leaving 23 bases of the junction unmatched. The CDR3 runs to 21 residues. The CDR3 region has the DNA TGTGCCAGCAGTCTCGTGACCTCAGCGGGGGGACCCACCATTGGCACAGATACGCAGTATTTT. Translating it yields CASSLVTSAGGPTIGTDTQYF.

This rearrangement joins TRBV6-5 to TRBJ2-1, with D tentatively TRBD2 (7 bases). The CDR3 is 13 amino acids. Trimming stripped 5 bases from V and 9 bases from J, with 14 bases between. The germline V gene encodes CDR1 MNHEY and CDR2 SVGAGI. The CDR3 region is CASSQWGGVEQFF. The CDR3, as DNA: TGTGCCAGCAGTCAGTGGGGGGGCGTTGAGCAGTTCTTC.

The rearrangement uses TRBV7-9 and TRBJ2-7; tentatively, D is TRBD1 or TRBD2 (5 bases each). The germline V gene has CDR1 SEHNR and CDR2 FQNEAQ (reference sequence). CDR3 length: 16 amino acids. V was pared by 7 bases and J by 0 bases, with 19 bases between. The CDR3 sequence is CASIDSGRSSSYEQYF. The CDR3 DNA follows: TGTGCCAGCATTGATTCGGGACGCTCTAGCTCCTACGAGCAGTACTTC.

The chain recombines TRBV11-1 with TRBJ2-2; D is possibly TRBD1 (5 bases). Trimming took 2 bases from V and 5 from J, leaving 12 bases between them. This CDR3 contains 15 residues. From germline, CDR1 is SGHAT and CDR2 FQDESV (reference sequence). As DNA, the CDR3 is TGTGCCAGCAGCTTACGCAGGGATGAAACCGGGGAGCTGTTTTTT. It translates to CASSLRRDETGELFF.

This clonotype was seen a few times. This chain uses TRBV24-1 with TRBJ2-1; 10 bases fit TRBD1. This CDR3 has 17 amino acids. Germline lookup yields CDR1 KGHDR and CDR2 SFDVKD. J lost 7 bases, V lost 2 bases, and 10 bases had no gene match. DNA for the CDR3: TGTGCCACCAGTGATTATGGGACAGGGGAAATCAGGAATGAGCAGTTCTTC. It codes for CATSDYGTGEIRNEQFF.

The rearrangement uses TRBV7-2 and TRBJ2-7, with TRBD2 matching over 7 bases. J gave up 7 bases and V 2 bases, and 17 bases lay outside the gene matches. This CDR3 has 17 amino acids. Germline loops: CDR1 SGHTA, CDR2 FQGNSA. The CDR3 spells CASSLNSLAASYNEQYF. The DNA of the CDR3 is TGTGCCAGCAGCTTAAATTCCCTAGCGGCCTCCTACAATGAGCAGTACTTC.

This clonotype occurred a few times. The CDR3 region has the DNA TGCAGCGCGGAAGAATCCTACAATGAGCAGTTCTTC. This encodes CSAEESYNEQFF. The genes are TRBV29-1 and TRBJ2-1; D is undetermined. CDR3 length: 12 amino acids. CDR1 and CDR2 (germline): SQVTM, ANQGSEA. The V and J ends lost 7 bases and 1 base respectively, with 8 bases between them.

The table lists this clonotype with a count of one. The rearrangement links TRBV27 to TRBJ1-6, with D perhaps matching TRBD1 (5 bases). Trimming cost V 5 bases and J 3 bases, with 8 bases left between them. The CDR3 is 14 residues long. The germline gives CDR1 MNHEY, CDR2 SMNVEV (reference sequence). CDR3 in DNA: TGTGCCAGCAGTGGGGACCTCTATAATTCACCCCTCCACTTT. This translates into CASSGDLYNSPLHF.

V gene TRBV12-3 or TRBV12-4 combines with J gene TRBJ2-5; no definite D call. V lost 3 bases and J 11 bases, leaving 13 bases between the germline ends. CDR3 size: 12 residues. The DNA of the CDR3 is TGTGCCAGCAGTTTCAGAAGGGTCAAGCAGTACTTC. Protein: CASSFRRVKQYF.

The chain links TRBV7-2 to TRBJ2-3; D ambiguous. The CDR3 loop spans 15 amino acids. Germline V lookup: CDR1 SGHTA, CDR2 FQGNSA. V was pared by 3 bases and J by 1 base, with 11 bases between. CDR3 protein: CASSFAAAGTDTQYF. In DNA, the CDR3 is TGTGCCAGCAGCTTTGCCGCGGCTGGCACAGATACGCAGTATTTT.

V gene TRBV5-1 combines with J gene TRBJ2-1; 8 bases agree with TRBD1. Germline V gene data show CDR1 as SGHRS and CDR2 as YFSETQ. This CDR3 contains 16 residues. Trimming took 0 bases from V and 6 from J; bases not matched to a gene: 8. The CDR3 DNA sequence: TGCGCCAGCAGCTTGGAGTGGACAGGGATTGGCAATGAGCAGTTCTTC. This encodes CASSLEWTGIGNEQFF. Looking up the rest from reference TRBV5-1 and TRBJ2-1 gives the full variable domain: KAGVTQTPRYLIKTRGQQVTLSCSPISGHRSVSWYQQTPGQGLQFLFEYFSETQRNKGNFPGRFSGRQFSNSRSEMNVSTLELGDSALYLCASSLEWTGIGNEQFFGPGTRLTVL.

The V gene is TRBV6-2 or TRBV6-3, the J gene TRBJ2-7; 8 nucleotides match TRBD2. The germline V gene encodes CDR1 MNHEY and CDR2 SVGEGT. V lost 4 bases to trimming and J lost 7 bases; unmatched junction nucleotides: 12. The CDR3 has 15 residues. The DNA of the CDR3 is TGTGCCAGCAGTTTAATCACTAGCGGATACAATGAGCAGTACTTC. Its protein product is CASSLITSGYNEQYF.

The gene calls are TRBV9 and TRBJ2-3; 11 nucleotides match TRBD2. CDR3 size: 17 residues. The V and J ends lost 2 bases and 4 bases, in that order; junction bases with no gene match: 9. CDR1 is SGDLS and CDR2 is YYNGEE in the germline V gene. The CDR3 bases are TGTGCCAGCAGCGTTCTAGCGGGGGGCAAGATCTCAGATACGCAGTATTTT. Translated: CASSVLAGGKISDTQYF.

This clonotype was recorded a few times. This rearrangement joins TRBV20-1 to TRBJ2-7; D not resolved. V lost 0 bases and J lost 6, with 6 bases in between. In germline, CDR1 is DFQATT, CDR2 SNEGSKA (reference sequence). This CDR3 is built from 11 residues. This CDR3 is CSARDPFEQYF. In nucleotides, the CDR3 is TGCAGTGCTAGAGACCCATTCGAGCAGTACTTC.

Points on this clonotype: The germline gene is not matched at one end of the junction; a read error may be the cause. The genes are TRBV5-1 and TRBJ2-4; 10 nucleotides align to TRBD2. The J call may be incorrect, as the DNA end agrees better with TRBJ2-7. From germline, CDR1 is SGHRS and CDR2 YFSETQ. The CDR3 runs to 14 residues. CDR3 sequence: CTSSWTSGAYEQYF. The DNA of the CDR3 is TGCACCAGCAGCTGGACTAGCGGAGCCTACGAGCAGTACTTC.

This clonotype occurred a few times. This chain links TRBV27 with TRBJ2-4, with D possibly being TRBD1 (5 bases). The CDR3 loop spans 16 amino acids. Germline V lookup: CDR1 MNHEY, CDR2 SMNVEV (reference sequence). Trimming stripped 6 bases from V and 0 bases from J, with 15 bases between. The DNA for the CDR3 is TGTGCCAGCAGCCCGACAGAGCTACTAGCCAAAAACATTCAGTACTTC. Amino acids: CASSPTELLAKNIQYF.